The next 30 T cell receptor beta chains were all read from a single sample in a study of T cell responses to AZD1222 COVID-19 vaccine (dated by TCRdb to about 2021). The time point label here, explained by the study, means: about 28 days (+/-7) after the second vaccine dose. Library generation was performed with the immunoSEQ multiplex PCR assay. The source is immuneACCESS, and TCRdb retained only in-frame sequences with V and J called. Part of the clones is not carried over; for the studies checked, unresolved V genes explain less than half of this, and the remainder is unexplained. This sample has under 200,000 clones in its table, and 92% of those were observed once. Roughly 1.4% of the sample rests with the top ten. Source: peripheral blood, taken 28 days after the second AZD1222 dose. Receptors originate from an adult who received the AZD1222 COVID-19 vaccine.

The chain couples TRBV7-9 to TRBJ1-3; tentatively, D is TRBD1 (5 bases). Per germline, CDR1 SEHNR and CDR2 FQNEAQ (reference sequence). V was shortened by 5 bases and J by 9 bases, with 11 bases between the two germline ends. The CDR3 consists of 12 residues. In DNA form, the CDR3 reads TGTGCCAGCAGCCATGGGGCGGGCACCATATATTTT. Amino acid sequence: CASSHGAGTIYF.

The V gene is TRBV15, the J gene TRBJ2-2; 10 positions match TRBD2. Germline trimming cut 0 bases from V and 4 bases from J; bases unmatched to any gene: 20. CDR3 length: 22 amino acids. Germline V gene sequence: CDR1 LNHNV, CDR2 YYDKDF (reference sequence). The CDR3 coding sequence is TGTGCCACCAGCAGAGATCGGAGTTTTGGGCTAGCGGGGGTCGACGTCACCGGGGAGCTGTTTTTT. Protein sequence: CATSRDRSFGLAGVDVTGELFF.

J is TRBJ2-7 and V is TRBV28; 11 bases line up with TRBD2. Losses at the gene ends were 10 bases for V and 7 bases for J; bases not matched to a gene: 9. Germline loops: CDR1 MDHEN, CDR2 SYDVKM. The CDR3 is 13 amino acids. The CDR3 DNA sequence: TGTGCCACCTTACTAGCGGGGGATTTAGAGCAGTACTTC. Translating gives CATLLAGDLEQYF.

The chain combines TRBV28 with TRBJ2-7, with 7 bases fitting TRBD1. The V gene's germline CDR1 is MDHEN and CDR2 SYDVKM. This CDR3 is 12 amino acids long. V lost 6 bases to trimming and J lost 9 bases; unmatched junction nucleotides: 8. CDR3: CASRPTGKSQYF. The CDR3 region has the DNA TGTGCCAGCAGACCGACAGGGAAGTCGCAGTACTTC.

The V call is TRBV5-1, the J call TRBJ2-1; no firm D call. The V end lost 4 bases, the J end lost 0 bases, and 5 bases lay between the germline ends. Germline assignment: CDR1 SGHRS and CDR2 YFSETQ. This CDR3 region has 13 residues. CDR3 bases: TGCGCCAGCAGCCCGACCTCCTACAATGAGCAGTTCTTC. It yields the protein CASSPTSYNEQFF. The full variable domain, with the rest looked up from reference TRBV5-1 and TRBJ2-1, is KAGVTQTPRYLIKTRGQQVTLSCSPISGHRSVSWYQQTPGQGLQFLFEYFSETQRNKGNFPGRFSGRQFSNSRSEMNVSTLELGDSALYLCASSPTSYNEQFFGPGTRLTVL.

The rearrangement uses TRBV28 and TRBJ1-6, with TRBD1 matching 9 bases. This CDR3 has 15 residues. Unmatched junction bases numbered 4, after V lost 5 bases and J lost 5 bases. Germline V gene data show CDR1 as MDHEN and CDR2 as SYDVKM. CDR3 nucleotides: TGTGCCAGCAGTGGAGGACAGGGGAATAATTCACCCCTCCACTTT. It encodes CASSGGQGNNSPLHF.

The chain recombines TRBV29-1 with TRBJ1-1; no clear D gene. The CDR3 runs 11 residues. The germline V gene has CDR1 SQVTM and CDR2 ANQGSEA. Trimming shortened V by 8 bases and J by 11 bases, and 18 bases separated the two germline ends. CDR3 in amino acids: CSPLWEGRAFF. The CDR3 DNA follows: TGCAGCCCCCTGTGGGAAGGTAGGGCTTTCTTT. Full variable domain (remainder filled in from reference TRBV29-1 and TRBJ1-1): SAVISQKPSRDICQRGTSLTIQCQVDSQVTMMFWYRQQPGQSLTLIATANQGSEATYESGFVIDKFPISRPNLTFSTLTVSNMSPEDSSIYLCSPLWEGRAFFGQGTRLTVV.

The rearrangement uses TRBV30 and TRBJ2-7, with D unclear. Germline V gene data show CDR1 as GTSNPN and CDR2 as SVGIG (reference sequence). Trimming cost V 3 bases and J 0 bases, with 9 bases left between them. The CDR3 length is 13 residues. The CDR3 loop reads CAWRHASSYEQYF. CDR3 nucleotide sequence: TGTGCCTGGAGACACGCCAGCTCCTACGAGCAGTACTTC.

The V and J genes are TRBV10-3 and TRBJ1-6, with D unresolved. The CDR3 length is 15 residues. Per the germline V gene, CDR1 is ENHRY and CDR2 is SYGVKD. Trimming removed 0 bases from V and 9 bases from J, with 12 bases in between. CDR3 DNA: TGTGCCATCAGTGAGTCAGGGAGCGGAGTTTCACCCCTCCACTTT. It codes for CAISESGSGVSPLHF.

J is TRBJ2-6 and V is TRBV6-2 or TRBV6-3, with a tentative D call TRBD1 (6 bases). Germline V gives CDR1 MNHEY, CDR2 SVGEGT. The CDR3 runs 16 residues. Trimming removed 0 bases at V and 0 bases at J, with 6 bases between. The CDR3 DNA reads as TGTGCCAGCAGTTACTCGGGACACTCTGGGGCCAACGTCCTGACTTTC. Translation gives CASSYSGHSGANVLTF.

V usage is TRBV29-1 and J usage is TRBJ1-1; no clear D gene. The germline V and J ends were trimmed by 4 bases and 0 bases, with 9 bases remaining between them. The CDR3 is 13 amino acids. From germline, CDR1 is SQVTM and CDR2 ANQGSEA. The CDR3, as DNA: TGCAGCGTTGTCGGGCGGATGAACACTGAAGCTTTCTTT. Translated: CSVVGRMNTEAFF.

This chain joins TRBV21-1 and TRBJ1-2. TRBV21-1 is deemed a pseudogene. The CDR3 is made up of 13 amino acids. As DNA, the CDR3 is TGTGCCAGCAGCCCCCTAGGTCAGGATGGCTACACCTTC. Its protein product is CASSPLGQDGYTF.

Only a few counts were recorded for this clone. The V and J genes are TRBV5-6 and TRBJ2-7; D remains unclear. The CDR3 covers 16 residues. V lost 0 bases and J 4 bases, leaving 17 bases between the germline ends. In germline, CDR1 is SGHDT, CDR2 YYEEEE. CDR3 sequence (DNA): TGTGCCAGCAGCTTGGAACGGGCACAGTCATTATACGAGCAGTACTTC. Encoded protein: CASSLERAQSLYEQYF.

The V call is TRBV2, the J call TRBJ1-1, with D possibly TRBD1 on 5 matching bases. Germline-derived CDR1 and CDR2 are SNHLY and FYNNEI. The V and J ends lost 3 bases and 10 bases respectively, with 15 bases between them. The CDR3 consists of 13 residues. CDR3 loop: CASSDTGSIAAFF. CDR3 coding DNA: TGTGCCAGCAGTGATACAGGAAGCATTGCAGCTTTCTTT.

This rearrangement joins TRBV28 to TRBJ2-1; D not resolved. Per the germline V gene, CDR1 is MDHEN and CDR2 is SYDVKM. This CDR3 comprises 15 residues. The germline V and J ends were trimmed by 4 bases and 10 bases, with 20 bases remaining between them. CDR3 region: CASSSRPRPQEEQFF. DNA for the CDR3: TGTGCCAGCAGTTCCCGCCCCCGCCCTCAGGAGGAGCAGTTCTTC. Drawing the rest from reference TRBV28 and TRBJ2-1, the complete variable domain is DVKVTQSSRYLVKRTGEKVFLECVQDMDHENMFWYRQDPGLGLRLIYFSYDVKMKEKGDIPEGYSVSREKKERFSLILESASTNQTSMYLCASSSRPRPQEEQFFGPGTRLTVL.

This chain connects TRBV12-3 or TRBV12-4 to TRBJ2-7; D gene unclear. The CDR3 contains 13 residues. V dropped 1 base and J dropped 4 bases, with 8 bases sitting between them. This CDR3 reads CASSLDAKYEQYF. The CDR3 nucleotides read TGTGCCAGCAGTTTAGATGCCAAATACGAGCAGTACTTC.

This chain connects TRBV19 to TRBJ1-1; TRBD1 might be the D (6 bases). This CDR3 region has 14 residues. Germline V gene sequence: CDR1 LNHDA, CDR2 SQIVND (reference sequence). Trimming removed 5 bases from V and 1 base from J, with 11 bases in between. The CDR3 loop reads CASSLAGENTEAFF. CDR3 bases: TGTGCCAGTAGTCTGGCAGGGGAGAACACTGAAGCTTTCTTT.

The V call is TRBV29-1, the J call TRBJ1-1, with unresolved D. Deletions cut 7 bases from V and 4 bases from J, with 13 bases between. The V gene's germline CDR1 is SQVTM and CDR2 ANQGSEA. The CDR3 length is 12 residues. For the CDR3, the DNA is TGCAGCGCCGACGCGGTGAGCACTGAAGCTTTCTTT. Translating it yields CSADAVSTEAFF.

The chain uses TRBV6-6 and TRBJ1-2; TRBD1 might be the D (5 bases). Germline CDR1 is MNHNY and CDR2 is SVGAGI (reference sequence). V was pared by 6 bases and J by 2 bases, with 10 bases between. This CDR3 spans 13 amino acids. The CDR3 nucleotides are TGTGCCAGCAGCCCCGGGGCCAACTATGGCTACACCTTC. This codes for CASSPGANYGYTF.

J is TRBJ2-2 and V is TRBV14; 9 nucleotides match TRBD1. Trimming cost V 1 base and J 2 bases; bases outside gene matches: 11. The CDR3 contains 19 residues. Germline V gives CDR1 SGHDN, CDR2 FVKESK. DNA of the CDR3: TGTGCCAGCAGCCAAGTTTGGCAGGACAGGGGAGCTAACACCGGGGAGCTGTTTTTT. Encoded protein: CASSQVWQDRGANTGELFF. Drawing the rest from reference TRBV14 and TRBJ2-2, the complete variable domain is EAGVTQFPSHSVIEKGQTVTLRCDPISGHDNLYWYRRVMGKEIKFLLHFVKESKQDESGMPNNRFLAERTGGTYSTLKVQPAELEDSGVYFCASSQVWQDRGANTGELFFGEGSRLTVL.

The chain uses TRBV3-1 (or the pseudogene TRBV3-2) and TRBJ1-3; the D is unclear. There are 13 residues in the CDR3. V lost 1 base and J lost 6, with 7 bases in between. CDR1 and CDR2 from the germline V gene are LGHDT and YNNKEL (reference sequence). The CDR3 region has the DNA TGTGCCAGCAGCCAAGTTTCGGAAAACACCATATATTTT. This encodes CASSQVSENTIYF.

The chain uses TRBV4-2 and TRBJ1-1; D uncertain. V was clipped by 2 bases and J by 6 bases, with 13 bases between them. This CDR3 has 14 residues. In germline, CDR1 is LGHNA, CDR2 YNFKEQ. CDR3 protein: CASSQLPEGPEAFF. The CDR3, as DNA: TGTGCCAGCAGCCAACTTCCGGAGGGCCCTGAAGCTTTCTTT.

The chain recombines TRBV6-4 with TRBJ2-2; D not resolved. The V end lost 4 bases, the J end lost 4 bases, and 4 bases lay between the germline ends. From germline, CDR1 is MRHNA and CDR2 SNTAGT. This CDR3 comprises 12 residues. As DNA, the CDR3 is TGTGCCAGCAGTGTTGGCACCGGGGAGCTGTTTTTT. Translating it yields CASSVGTGELFF.

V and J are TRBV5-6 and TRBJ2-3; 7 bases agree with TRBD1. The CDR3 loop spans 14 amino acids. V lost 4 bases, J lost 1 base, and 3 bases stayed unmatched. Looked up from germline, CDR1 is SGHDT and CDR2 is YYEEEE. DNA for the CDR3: TGTGCCAGCAGCCTGGGGACAGGCACAGATACGCAGTATTTT. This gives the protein CASSLGTGTDTQYF.

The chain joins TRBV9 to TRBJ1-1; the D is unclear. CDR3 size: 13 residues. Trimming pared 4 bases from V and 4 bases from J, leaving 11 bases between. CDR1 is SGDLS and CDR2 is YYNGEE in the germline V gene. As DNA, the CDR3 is TGTGCCAGCAGCCGTACAGATGGCACTGAAGCTTTCTTT. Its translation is CASSRTDGTEAFF.

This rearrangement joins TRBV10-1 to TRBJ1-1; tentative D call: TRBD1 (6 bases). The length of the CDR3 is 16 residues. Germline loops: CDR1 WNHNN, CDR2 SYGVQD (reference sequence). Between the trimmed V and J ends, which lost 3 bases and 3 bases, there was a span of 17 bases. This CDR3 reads CASSDTPQGLDTEAFF. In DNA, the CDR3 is TGCGCCAGCAGTGATACTCCACAGGGCCTGGACACTGAAGCTTTCTTT.

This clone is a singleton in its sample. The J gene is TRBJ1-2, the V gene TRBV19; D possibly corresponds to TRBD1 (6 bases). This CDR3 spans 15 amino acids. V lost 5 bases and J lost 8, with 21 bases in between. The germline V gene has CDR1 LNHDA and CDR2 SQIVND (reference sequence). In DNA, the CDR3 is TGTGCCAGTAGTCGGCCGGGACAAGACCCCTTAGGCTACACCTTC. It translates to CASSRPGQDPLGYTF.

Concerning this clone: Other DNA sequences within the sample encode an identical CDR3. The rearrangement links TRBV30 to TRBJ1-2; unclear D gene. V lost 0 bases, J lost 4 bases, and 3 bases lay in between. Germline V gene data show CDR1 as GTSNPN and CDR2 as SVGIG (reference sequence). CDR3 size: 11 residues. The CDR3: CAWSVSYGYTF. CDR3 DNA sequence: TGTGCCTGGAGTGTAAGCTATGGCTACACCTTC.

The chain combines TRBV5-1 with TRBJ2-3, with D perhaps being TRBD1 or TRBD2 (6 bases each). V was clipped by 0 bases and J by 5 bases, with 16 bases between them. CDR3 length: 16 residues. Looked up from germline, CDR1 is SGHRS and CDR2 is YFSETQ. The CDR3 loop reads CASSLAVGGDIDTQYF. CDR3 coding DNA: TGCGCCAGCAGCTTGGCCGTGGGCGGGGACATAGATACGCAGTATTTT.

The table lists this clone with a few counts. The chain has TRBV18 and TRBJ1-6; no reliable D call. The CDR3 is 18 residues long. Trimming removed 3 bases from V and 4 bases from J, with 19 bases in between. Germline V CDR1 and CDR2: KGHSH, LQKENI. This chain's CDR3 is CASSPRRIRQPYNSPLHF. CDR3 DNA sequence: TGTGCCAGCTCACCTAGGAGGATACGTCAGCCTTATAATTCACCCCTCCACTTT.